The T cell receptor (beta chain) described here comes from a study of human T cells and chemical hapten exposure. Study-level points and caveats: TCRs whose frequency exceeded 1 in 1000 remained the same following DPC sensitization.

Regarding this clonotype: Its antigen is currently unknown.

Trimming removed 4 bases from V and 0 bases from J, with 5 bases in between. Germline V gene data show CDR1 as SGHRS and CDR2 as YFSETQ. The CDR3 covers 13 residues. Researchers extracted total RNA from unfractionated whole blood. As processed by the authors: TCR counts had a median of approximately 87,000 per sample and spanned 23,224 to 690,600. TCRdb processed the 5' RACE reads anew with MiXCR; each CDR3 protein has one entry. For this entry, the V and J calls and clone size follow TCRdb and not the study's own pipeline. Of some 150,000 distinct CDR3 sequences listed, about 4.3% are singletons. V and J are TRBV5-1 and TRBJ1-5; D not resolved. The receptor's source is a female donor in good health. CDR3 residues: CASSITSNQPQHF. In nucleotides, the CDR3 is TGCGCCAGCAGCATAACTAGCAATCAGCCCCAGCATTTT.